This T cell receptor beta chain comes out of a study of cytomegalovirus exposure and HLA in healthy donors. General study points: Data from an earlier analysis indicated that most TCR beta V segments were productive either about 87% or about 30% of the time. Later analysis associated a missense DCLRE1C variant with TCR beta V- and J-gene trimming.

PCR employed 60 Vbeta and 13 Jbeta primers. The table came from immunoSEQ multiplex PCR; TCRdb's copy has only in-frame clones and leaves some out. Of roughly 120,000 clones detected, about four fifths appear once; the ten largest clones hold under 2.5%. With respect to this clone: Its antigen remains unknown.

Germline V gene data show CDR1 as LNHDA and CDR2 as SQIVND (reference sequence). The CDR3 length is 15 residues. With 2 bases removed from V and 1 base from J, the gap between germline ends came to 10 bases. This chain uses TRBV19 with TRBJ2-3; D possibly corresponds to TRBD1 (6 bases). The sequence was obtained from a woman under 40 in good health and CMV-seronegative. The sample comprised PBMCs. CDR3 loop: CASSISRGGTDTQYF. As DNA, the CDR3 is TGTGCCAGTAGTATATCCAGGGGCGGCACAGATACGCAGTATTTT.